The 5 T cell receptor beta chains presented below share a single source sample, sequenced in a study of blood T cell repertoires in COVID-19 (TCRdb year 2020). The library relied on the immunoSEQ multiplex PCR assay. TCRdb stores this immuneACCESS table with in-frame sequences only. Part of the clones is absent; in the studies checked, under half of the shortfall reflects unresolved V genes, and no reason is known for the rest. This sample gives 450,000 to 500,000 clones in total; roughly nine tenths of them show up just once. The biggest ten clones account for around 7.9% of the sample. The material sequenced was PBMCs or T cells enriched from blood (not recorded which). These receptors were taken from a woman aged 55-69 years who had recovered from COVID-19.

In DNA form, the CDR3 reads TGTGCCAGCAGCTTATCAGGGACTGGGGCCAACGTCCTGACTTTC. Protein: CASSLSGTGANVLTF. The chain employs TRBV11-2 and TRBJ2-6; a possible D gene is TRBD1 (5 bases). Germline CDR1 reads SGHAT; CDR2 reads FQNNGV. Trimming removed 2 bases from V and 2 bases from J, with 7 bases in between. The CDR3 has 15 amino acids. The full variable domain, with the rest looked up from reference TRBV11-2 and TRBJ2-6, is EAGVAQSPRYKIIEKRQSVAFWCNPISGHATLYWYQQILGQGPKLLIQFQNNGVVDDSQLPKDRFSAERLKGVDSTLKIQPAKLEDSAVYLCASSLSGTGANVLTFGAGSRLTVL.

Turning to this clone: One end of the junction does not line up with germline, which may come from a read error. The chain combines TRBV7-7 with TRBJ2-5, with TRBD2 matching 7 bases. Per the germline V gene, CDR1 is SSHAT and CDR2 is FNYEAQ (reference sequence). The CDR3 loop spans 15 amino acids. DNA for the CDR3: TGTGCTAGCAGCCCCGGTCCAGCGGGGCAAGAGACCCAGTACTTC. It is translated as CASSPGPAGQETQYF.

This chain connects TRBV7-2 to TRBJ2-1, with a weak D call TRBD2 (6 bases). Germline CDR1 reads SGHTA; CDR2 reads FQGNSA. V was shortened by 1 base and J by 8 bases, with 15 bases between the two germline ends. The CDR3 is 15 residues long. DNA for the CDR3: TGTGCCAGCAGCTTAGGTTCCACTAGCTGGGATGAGCAGTTCTTC. This translates into CASSLGSTSWDEQFF.

This chain uses TRBV19 with TRBJ2-5; 11 positions match TRBD1. Germline CDR1 reads LNHDA; CDR2 reads SQIVND (reference sequence). The ends lost 1 base at V and 5 bases at J; junction bases unmatched: 12. The CDR3 is 18 residues long. The DNA for the CDR3 is TGTGCCAGTAGTATAGGGGTCGGACAGGGGGCGCCGGGGGAGACCCAGTACTTC. It encodes CASSIGVGQGAPGETQYF.

This chain links TRBV29-1 with TRBJ2-3, with 11 nucleotides matching TRBD2. The CDR3 is 13 amino acids. With 4 bases clipped from V and 4 bases from J, the junction kept 1 base outside the gene matches. Per the germline V gene, CDR1 is SQVTM and CDR2 is ANQGSEA. The CDR3 loop is CSVVAGGPDTQYF. The CDR3 DNA sequence: TGCAGCGTTGTAGCGGGGGGGCCAGATACGCAGTATTTT.